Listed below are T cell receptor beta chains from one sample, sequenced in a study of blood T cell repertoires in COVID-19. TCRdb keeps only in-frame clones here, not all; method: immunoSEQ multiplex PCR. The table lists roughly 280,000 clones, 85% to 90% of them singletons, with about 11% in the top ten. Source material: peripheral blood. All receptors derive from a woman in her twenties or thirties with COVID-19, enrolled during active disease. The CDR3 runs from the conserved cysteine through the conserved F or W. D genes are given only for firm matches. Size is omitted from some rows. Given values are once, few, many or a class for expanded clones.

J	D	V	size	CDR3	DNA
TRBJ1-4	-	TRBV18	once	CASSPPKGAREKLFF	TGTGCCAGCTCACCACCGAAAGGGGCCCGGGAAAAACTGTTTTTT
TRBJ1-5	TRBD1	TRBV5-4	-	CASSLQGGGQPQHF	TGTGCCAGCAGCTTGCAGGGGGGCGGACAGCCCCAGCATTTT
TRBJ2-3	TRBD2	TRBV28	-	CASRALAGVADTQYF	TGTGCCAGCAGGGCACTAGCGGGAGTTGCAGATACGCAGTATTTT
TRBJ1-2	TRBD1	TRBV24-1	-	CATSDRGGAAGYTF	TGTGCCACCAGTGATAGAGGGGGCGCGGCCGGCTACACCTTC
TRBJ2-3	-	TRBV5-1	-	CASRQGPSTDTQYF	TGCGCCAGCCGCCAGGGGCCTAGCACAGATACGCAGTATTTT
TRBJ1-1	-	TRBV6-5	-	CASSLDSGAREAFF	TGTGCCAGCAGCCTTGATAGCGGGGCCCGTGAAGCTTTCTTT
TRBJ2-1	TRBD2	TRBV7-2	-	CATLLAGGPYNEQFF	TGTGCCACACTCCTAGCGGGAGGACCCTACAATGAGCAGTTCTTC
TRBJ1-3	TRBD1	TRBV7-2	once	CASSSYRGSGNTIYF	TGTGCCAGCAGCTCATACAGGGGCTCTGGAAACACCATATATTTT
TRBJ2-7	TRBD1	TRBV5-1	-	CASSFTGDYEQYF	TGCGCCAGCAGCTTCACAGGGGACTACGAGCAGTACTTC
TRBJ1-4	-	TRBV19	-	CASSPQGLANEKLFF	TGTGCCAGTAGTCCTCAAGGACTCGCTAATGAAAAACTGTTTTTT
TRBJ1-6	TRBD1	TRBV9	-	CASSAGQGTYYNSPLHF	TGTGCCAGCAGCGCCGGACAGGGCACGTACTATAATTCACCCCTCCACTTT
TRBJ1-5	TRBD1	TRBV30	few	CAWSGGTASNQPQHF	TGTGCCTGGAGTGGTGGGACAGCTAGCAATCAGCCCCAGCATTTT
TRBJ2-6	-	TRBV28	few	CASSHLTGLLSGANVLTF	TGTGCCAGCAGTCACCTGACAGGTTTACTCTCTGGGGCCAACGTCCTGACTTTC
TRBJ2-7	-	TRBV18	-	CASSPTGTFGYEQYF	TGTGCCAGCTCACCCACCGGGACTTTCGGCTACGAGCAGTACTTC
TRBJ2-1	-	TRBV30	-	CAWGRNEQFF	TGTGCCTGGGGTAGAAATGAGCAGTTCTTC
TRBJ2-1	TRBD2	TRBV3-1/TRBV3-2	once	CASSPERGGYNEQFF	TGTGCCAGCAGCCCTGAGCGGGGGGGGTACAATGAGCAGTTCTTC
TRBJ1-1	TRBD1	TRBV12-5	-	CASGSDRARTEAFF	TGTGCTAGTGGTTCTGACAGGGCGAGAACTGAAGCTTTCTTT
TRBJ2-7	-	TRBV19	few	CASSSDSGYEQYF	TGTGCCAGTAGTTCGGACAGCGGTTACGAGCAGTACTTC
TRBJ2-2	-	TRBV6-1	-	CASSEAGLNTGELFF	TGTGCCAGCAGTGAAGCGGGACTGAACACCGGGGAGCTGTTTTTT
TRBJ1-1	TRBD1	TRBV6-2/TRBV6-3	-	CASSSRQGSTTEAFF	TGTGCCAGCAGTTCCAGACAGGGTTCGACCACTGAAGCTTTCTTT
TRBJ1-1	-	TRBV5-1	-	CASSLKGVAEAFF	TGCGCCAGCAGCTTGAAAGGGGTTGCTGAAGCTTTCTTT
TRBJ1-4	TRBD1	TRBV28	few	CASRPRQGGLGKLFF	TGTGCCAGCAGACCCCGACAGGGAGGTTTGGGAAAACTGTTTTTT
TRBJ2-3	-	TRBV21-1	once	CASSKRPGGSTDTQYF	TGTGCCAGCAGCAAGAGGCCAGGCGGGAGCACAGATACGCAGTATTTT
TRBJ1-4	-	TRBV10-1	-	CASSETGSEKLFF	TGCGCCAGCAGTGAAACCGGGAGTGAAAAACTGTTTTTT
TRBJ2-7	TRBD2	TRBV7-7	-	CASSLGSGPAYEQYF	TGTGCTAGCAGCTTAGGTAGCGGGCCCGCCTACGAGCAGTACTTC
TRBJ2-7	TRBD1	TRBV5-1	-	CASSAGTGVYEQYF	TGCGCCAGCAGTGCCGGGACAGGGGTGTACGAGCAGTACTTC
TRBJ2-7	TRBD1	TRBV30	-	CAWSHRTGGDEQYF	TGTGCCTGGAGCCACAGGACAGGGGGCGACGAGCAGTACTTC
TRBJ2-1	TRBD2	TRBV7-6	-	CASSPRRASGNEQFF	TGTGCCAGCAGCCCCCGTCGGGCTAGCGGCAATGAGCAGTTCTTC
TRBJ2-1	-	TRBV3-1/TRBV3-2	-	CASSQDINSYNEQFF	TGTGCCAGCAGCCAAGATATAAATTCCTACAATGAGCAGTTCTTC
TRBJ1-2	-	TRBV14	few	CASSQAGRPPNYGYTF	TGTGCCAGCAGCCAAGCAGGGCGTCCTCCTAACTATGGCTACACCTTC
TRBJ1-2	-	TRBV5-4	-	CASSSDGGNDYGYTF	TGTGCCAGCAGCTCCGACGGAGGGAACGACTATGGCTACACCTTC
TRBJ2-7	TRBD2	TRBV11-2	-	CASSLGFAGGESYEQYF	TGTGCCAGCAGCTTAGGTTTCGCGGGAGGAGAGTCCTACGAGCAGTACTTC
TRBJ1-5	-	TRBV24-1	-	CATSDSGGSNQPQHF	TGTGCCACCAGTGACTCAGGTGGGAGCAATCAGCCCCAGCATTTT
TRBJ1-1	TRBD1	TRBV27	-	CASSPRQGPEAFF	TGTGCCAGCAGTCCCCGACAGGGACCTGAAGCTTTCTTT
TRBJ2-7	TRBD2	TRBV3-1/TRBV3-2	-	CASSQDVLAGVKGDYEQYF	TGTGCCAGCAGCCAAGACGTCTTAGCGGGCGTGAAGGGTGACTACGAGCAGTACTTC
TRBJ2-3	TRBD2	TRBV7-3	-	CASSPGTSVDTQYF	TGTGCCAGCAGCCCCGGGACTAGTGTAGATACGCAGTATTTT
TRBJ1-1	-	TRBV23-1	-	CASSPATGTEAFF	TGCGCCAGCAGTCCAGCCACGGGGACTGAAGCTTTCTTT
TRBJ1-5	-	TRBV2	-	CASSEDSIDQPQHF	TGTGCCAGCAGTGAAGACAGCATTGATCAGCCCCAGCATTTT
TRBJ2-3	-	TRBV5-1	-	CASSPPPGSTQYF	TGCGCCAGCAGCCCCCCCCCAGGGTCGACGCAGTATTTT
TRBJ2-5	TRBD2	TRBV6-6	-	CASSTGGRTQYF	TGTGCCAGCAGTACGGGGGGTAGGACCCAGTACTTC
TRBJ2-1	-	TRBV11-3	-	CASSLGRDHEQFF	TGTGCCAGCAGCTTGGGGCGGGACCACGAGCAGTTCTTC
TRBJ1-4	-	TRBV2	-	CASSVGQINEKLFF	TGTGCCAGCTCAGTCGGACAAATTAATGAAAAACTGTTTTTT
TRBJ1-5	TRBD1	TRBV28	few	CASSSKDRGSFLQPQHF	TGTGCCAGCAGTTCAAAGGACAGGGGAAGCTTTCTTCAGCCCCAGCATTTT
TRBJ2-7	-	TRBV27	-	CASSLNAGTYEQYF	TGTGCCAGCAGCCTCAATGCGGGGACCTACGAGCAGTACTTC